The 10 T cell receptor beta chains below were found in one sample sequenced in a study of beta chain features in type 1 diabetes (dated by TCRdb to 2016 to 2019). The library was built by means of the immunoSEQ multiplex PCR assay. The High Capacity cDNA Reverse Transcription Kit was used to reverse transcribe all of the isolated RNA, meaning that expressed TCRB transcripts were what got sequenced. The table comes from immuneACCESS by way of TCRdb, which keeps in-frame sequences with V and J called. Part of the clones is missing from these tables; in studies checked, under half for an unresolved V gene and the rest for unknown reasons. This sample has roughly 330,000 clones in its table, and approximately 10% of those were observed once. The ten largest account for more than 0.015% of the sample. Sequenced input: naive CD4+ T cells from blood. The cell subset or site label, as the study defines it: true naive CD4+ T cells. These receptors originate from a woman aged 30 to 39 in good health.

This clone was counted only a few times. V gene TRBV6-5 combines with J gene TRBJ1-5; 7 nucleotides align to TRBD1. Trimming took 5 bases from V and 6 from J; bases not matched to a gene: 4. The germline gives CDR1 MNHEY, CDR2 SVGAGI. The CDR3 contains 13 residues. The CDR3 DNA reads TGTGCCAGCAGTGTTGACAGGGCTCAGCCCCAGCATTTT. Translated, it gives CASSVDRAQPQHF.

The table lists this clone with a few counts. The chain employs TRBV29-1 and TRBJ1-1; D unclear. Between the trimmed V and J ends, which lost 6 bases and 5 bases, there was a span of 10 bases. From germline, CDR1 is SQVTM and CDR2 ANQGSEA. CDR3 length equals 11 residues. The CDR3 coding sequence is TGCAGCGTCCTGACCGGGACTGAAGCTTTCTTT. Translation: CSVLTGTEAFF.

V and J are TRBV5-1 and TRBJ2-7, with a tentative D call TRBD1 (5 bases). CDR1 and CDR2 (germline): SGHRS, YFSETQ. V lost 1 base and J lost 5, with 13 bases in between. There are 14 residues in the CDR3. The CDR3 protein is CASSLLGRNDEQYF. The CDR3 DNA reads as TGCGCCAGCAGCTTGCTGGGGCGCAACGACGAGCAGTACTTC.

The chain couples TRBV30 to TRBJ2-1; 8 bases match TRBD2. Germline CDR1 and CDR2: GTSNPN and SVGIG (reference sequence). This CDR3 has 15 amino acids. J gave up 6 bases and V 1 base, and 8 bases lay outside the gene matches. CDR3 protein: CAWSDSGRSPNEQFF. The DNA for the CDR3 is TGTGCCTGGAGTGACAGCGGGAGATCCCCCAATGAGCAGTTCTTC.

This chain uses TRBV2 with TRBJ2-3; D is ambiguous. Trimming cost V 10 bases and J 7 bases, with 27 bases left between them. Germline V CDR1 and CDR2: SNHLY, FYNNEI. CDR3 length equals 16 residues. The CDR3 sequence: CATEKESADLTNTQYF. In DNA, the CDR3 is TGTGCCACCGAAAAGGAGAGCGCCGACTTAACCAATACGCAGTATTTT.

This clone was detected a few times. CDR3 DNA: TGTGCCAGTAGGGGAGGAATGAACACCGGGGAGCTGTTTTTT. Translating gives CASRGGMNTGELFF. The chain combines TRBV19 with TRBJ2-2, with D possibly being TRBD2 (6 bases). Trimming cost V 6 bases and J 1 base, with 9 bases left between them. The germline gives CDR1 LNHDA, CDR2 SQIVND (reference sequence). The CDR3 runs to 14 residues. The entire variable domain, with the rest obtained from reference TRBV19 and TRBJ2-2, is as follows: DGGITQSPKYLFRKEGQNVTLSCEQNLNHDAMYWYRQDPGQGLRLIYYSQIVNDFQKGDIAEGYSVSREKKESFPLTVTSAQKNPTAFYLCASRGGMNTGELFFGEGSRLTVL.

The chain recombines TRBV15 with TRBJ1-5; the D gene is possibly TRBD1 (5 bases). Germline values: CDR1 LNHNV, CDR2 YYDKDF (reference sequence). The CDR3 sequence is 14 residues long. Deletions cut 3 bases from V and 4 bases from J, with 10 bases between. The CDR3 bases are TGTGCCACCAGCAGTGTGGGGGGAAATCAGCCCCAGCATTTT. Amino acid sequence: CATSSVGGNQPQHF.

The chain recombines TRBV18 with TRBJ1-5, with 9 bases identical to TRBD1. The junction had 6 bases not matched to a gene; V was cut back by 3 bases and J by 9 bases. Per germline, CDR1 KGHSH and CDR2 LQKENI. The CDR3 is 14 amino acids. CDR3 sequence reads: CASSPRDREAPQHF. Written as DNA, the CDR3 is TGTGCCAGCTCACCGAGGGACAGGGAGGCGCCCCAGCATTTT. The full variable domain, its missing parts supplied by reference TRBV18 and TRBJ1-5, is NAGVMQNPRHLVRRRGQEARLRCSPMKGHSHVYWYRQLPEEGLKFMVYLQKENIIDESGMPKERFSAEFPKEGPSILRIQQVVRGDSAAYFCASSPRDREAPQHFGDGTRLSIL.

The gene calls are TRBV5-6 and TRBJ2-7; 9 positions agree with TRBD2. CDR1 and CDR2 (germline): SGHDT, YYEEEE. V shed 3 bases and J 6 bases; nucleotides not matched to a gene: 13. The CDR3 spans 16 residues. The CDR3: CASSWRGSSGTLEQYF. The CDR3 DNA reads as TGTGCCAGCAGCTGGCGGGGTTCTAGCGGGACCCTCGAGCAGTACTTC.

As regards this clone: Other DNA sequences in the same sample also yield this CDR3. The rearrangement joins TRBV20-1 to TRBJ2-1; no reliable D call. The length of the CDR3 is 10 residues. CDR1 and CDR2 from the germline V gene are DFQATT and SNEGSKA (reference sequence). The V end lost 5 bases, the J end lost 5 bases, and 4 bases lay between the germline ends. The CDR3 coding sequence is TGCAGTGCTCAAAACAATGAGCAGTTCTTC. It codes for CSAQNNEQFF.